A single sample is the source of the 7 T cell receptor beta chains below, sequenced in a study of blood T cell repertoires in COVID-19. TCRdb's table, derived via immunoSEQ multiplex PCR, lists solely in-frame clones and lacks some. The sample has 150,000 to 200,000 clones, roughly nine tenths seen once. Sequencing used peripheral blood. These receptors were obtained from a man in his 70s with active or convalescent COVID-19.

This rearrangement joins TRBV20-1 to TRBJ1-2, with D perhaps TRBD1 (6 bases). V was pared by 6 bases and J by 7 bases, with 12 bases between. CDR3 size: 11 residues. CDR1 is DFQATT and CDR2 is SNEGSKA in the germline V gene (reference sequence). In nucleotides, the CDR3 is TGCAGTGCCAGGCTGGGGGCTGGCTACACCTTC. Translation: CSARLGAGYTF.

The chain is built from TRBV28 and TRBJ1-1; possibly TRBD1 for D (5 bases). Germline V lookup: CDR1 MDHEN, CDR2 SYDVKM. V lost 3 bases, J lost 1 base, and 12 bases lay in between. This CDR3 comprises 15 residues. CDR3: CASSLGGNRNTEAFF. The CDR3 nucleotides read TGTGCCAGCAGTTTGGGGGGGAATCGGAACACTGAAGCTTTCTTT.

The CDR3 nucleotides are TGCGCCAGCAGCTTGGACAGGGGGGGTCCCTCTGGGGCCAACGTCCTGACTTTC. It encodes CASSLDRGGPSGANVLTF. This chain uses TRBV5-1 with TRBJ2-6; TRBD1 might be the D (8 bases). Germline CDR1 SGHRS, CDR2 YFSETQ. V lost 0 bases and J 0 bases, leaving 13 bases between the germline ends. This CDR3 has 18 amino acids. The whole variable domain, remainder taken from reference TRBV5-1 and TRBJ2-6, is KAGVTQTPRYLIKTRGQQVTLSCSPISGHRSVSWYQQTPGQGLQFLFEYFSETQRNKGNFPGRFSGRQFSNSRSEMNVSTLELGDSALYLCASSLDRGGPSGANVLTFGAGSRLTVL.

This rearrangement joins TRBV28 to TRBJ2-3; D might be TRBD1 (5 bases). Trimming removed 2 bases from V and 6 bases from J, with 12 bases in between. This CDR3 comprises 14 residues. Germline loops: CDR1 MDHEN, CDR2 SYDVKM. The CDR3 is CASSLGALLDTQYF. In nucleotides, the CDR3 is TGTGCCAGCAGTTTAGGGGCCCTCCTGGATACGCAGTATTTT.

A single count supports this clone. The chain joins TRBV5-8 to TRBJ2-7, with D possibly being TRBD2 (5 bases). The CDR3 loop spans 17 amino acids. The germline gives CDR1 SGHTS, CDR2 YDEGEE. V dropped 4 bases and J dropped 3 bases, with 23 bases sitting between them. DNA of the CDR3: TGTGCCAGCAGCAGCATACCGATTTCGGACTCGAGCTACGAGCAGTACTTC. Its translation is CASSSIPISDSSYEQYF.

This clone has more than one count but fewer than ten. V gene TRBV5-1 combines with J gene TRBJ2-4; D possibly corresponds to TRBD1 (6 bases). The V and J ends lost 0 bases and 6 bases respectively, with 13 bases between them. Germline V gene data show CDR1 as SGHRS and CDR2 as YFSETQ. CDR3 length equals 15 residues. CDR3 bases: TGCGCCAGCAGCTTGGCCTTACAGGGATTAAACATTCAGTACTTC. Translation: CASSLALQGLNIQYF. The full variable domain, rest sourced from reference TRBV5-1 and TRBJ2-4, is KAGVTQTPRYLIKTRGQQVTLSCSPISGHRSVSWYQQTPGQGLQFLFEYFSETQRNKGNFPGRFSGRQFSNSRSEMNVSTLELGDSALYLCASSLALQGLNIQYFGAGTRLSVL.

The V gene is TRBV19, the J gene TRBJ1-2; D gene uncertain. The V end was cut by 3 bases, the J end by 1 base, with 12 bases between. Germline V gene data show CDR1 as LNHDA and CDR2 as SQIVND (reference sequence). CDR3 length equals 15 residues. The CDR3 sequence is CASSMSVNYNYGYTF. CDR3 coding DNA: TGTGCCAGTAGTATGAGTGTGAATTATAACTATGGCTACACCTTC.